This TCR beta chain was captured by sequencing in a study of blood T cell repertoires in COVID-19. Study information: Donors in the United States, Italy and Spain gave samples during acute or convalescent COVID-19. In each case, the material was cDNA or gDNA derived from T cells, B-cell-depleted T cells, or PBMCs.

The CDR3 has 16 amino acids. With V trimmed by 3 bases and J by 4 bases, 4 bases remained unmatched. Germline CDR1 and CDR2: KGHDR and SFDVKD. How the authors handled the data: Quantification of nucleated cells was approximated via reference gene primer amplification. The assay was immunoSEQ multiplex PCR, and TCRdb's table has in-frame clones only and misses some. That table supplies the V and J calls and clone size; D and trimming were determined from the DNA. The sample has some 60,000 clones, approximately 86% seen once. The chain employs TRBV24-1 and TRBJ2-1; 11 bases are shared with TRBD2. This clonotype was obtained from a man aged 65 to 85 with acute or convalescent COVID-19. Sample: peripheral blood. The CDR3 protein is CATSDLTSGKYNEQFF. CDR3 DNA sequence: TGTGCCACCAGTGATCTGACTAGCGGGAAGTACAATGAGCAGTTCTTC.